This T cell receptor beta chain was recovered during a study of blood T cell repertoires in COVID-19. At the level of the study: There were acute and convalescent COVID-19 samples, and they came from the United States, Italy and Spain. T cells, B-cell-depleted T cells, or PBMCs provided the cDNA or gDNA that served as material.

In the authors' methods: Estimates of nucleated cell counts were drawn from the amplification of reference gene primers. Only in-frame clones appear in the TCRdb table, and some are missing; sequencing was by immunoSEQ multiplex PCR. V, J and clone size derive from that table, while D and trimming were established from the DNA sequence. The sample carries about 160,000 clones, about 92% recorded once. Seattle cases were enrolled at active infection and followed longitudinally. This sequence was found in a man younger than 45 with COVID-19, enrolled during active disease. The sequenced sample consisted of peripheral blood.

For the CDR3, the DNA is TGTGCCAGCTCACCACGGACCCGACAGGGGAACACTGAAGCTTTCTTT. Translated, it gives CASSPRTRQGNTEAFF. The chain couples TRBV18 to TRBJ1-1; 7 nucleotides align to TRBD1. Trimming took 1 base from V and 1 from J; bases not matched to a gene: 6. Germline V gene lookup returns CDR1 KGHSH and CDR2 LQKENI. This CDR3 spans 16 amino acids.